The 3 T cell receptor beta chains given below trace back to one sample, sequenced in a study of OX40 agonist ivuxolimab in advanced cancers. Measured with immunoSEQ multiplex PCR; TCRdb has only the in-frame clones, and not every one. This sample has roughly 89,000 clones, with around 90% found just once. The source material was CD4+ or CD8+ T cells sorted from blood, sampled in a trial of the OX40 agonist ivuxolimab. The receptors originated from an adult with an advanced solid tumor such as melanoma, head and neck, liver or kidney cancer.

The CDR3 DNA sequence: TGTGCTAGTGGAAGCGGAATGGGGGTGGAGGAACTGTTTTTT. Its translation is CASGSGMGVEELFF. The rearrangement links TRBV12-5 to TRBJ1-4; tentative D call: TRBD1 (5 bases). Germline values: CDR1 LGHNT, CDR2 FRNRAP. Trimming shortened V by 6 bases and J by 12 bases, and 20 bases separated the two germline ends. The CDR3 extends over 14 amino acids. The whole variable domain, remainder taken from reference TRBV12-5 and TRBJ1-4, is DARVTQTPRHKVTEMGQEVTMRCQPILGHNTVFWYRQTMMQGLELLAYFRNRAPLDDSGMPKDRFSAEMPDATLATLKIQPSEPRDSAVYFCASGSGMGVEELFFGSGTQLSVL.

This sequence joins TRBV6-5 and TRBJ2-1; 9 bases match TRBD1. The length of the CDR3 is 15 residues. After removal of 5 bases from V and 4 bases from J, the junction contained 6 bases not matched to a gene. CDR1 MNHEY and CDR2 SVGAGI come from the germline V gene. This chain's CDR3 is CASSPGQGTYNEQFF. The DNA for the CDR3 is TGTGCCAGCAGTCCCGGACAGGGGACTTACAATGAGCAGTTCTTC.

The sample holds one count of this clone. This chain joins TRBV19 and TRBJ2-1, with 10 bases fitting TRBD2. V lost 7 bases and J lost 1; bases outside the gene matches: 4. This CDR3 has 15 amino acids. Germline CDR1 reads LNHDA; CDR2 reads SQIVND (reference sequence). The CDR3 nucleotides are TGTGCCAGTACCGAGACTAGCGGGTCCTACAATGAGCAGTTCTTC. The encoded protein is CASTETSGSYNEQFF.